These 16 T cell receptor beta chains were all obtained from the same sample, sequenced in a study of beta chain features in type 1 diabetes. Expressed TCRB transcripts were sequenced, since all the RNA that had been isolated was reverse transcribed. Profiling relied on immunoSEQ multiplex PCR, and the TCRdb table lists in-frame clones only, not all of them. Of 250,000 or so clones in the sample, around 65% are singletons; the top ten hold about 0.05%. Input material: naive CD4+ T cells from blood. These TCRs come from a man aged 30 to 39 in good health.

The CDR3 DNA reads as TGTGCCAGCAGCTTAGGAACAGGGGGCGTAGGCACTGAAGCTTTCTTT. This translates into CASSLGTGGVGTEAFF. V is TRBV5-6 and J is TRBJ1-1; 9 bases fit TRBD1. The germline gives CDR1 SGHDT, CDR2 YYEEEE. CDR3 length: 16 amino acids. With V trimmed by 2 bases and J by 4 bases, 9 bases remained unmatched.

As concerns this clone: At one of its ends the junction is not consistent with the germline gene, which may arise from a read error. The chain links TRBV30 to TRBJ2-7; TRBD1 or TRBD2 may be the D gene (5 bases each). The CDR3 has 11 residues. Germline loops: CDR1 GTSNPN, CDR2 SVGIG (reference sequence). The CDR3 loop reads CAWNSGPGRLF. CDR3 bases: TGTGCCTGGAACTCGGGGCCGGGACGGCTCTTC.

The CDR3 nucleotides read TGCAGCGTTGGGGCAGGGGAATATAGCAATCAGCCCCAGCATTTT. Protein: CSVGAGEYSNQPQHF. V is TRBV29-1 and J is TRBJ1-5, with D perhaps matching TRBD1 (6 bases). CDR3 size: 15 residues. The V and J ends lost 4 bases and 0 bases respectively, with 13 bases between them. Germline CDR1 reads SQVTM; CDR2 reads ANQGSEA.

The genes are TRBV29-1 and TRBJ2-3; 14 nucleotides agree with TRBD2. Trimming removed 4 bases from V and 7 bases from J; junction bases left unmatched: 4. The germline V gene has CDR1 SQVTM and CDR2 ANQGSEA. The CDR3 covers 14 residues. CDR3 bases: TGCAGCGTTGTAAGACTAGCGGGAGGGAATACGCAGTATTTT. Encoded protein: CSVVRLAGGNTQYF.

J is TRBJ2-3 and V is TRBV14; perhaps TRBD1 as D (6 bases). This CDR3 spans 16 amino acids. Germline CDR1 SGHDN, CDR2 FVKESK. V was pared by 0 bases and J by 5 bases, with 15 bases between. For the CDR3, the DNA is TGTGCCAGCAGCCAAGATGGTTGGGGGCCAAAAGATACGCAGTATTTT. Its translation: CASSQDGWGPKDTQYF.

The genes are TRBV29-1 and TRBJ2-5, with 8 bases matching TRBD1. V was clipped by 6 bases and J by 4 bases; unmatched bases: 7. The germline CDR1 and CDR2 sequences are SQVTM and ANQGSEA. The CDR3 is 13 amino acids. The CDR3 sequence: CSVSGGARETQYF. In DNA, the CDR3 is TGCAGCGTGTCAGGGGGCGCGAGAGAGACCCAGTACTTC.

On this clone itself: In the same sample, other DNA sequences code for this CDR3. The chain links TRBV30 to TRBJ1-5; no firm D call. CDR1 is GTSNPN, CDR2 SVGIG, per germline (reference sequence). CDR3 length equals 14 residues. Between the trimmed V and J ends, which lost 0 bases and 2 bases, there was a span of 8 bases. This CDR3 is CAWSVGTGNQPQHF. CDR3 DNA sequence: TGTGCCTGGAGTGTAGGTACCGGCAATCAGCCCCAGCATTTT.

This clone was picked up a small number of times. The same CDR3 also results from other DNA sequences found in this sample. In DNA form, the CDR3 reads TGTGCCAGCAGCTTAGCGCCCTACGAGCAGTACTTC. It yields the protein CASSLAPYEQYF. The chain recombines TRBV7-2 with TRBJ2-7; D call uncertain. This CDR3 contains 12 residues. Germline V gene lookup returns CDR1 SGHTA and CDR2 FQGNSA. Deletions cut 0 bases from V and 2 bases from J, with 2 bases between.

This clone turned up a few times. The chain has TRBV29-1 and TRBJ2-7, with D unresolved. Per germline, CDR1 SQVTM and CDR2 ANQGSEA. V shed 3 bases and J shed 0 bases, with 6 bases lying between them. The CDR3 extends over 12 amino acids. CDR3 amino acids: CSVDDGSYEQYF. DNA for the CDR3: TGCAGCGTTGATGACGGCTCCTACGAGCAGTACTTC.

The CDR3 loop is CASSSRTSGTDTQYF. The CDR3 bases are TGTGCCAGCAGCTCCCGGACTAGCGGAACAGATACGCAGTATTTT. The chain recombines TRBV11-2 with TRBJ2-3, with 10 bases matching TRBD2. J lost 3 bases, V lost 4 bases, and 4 bases had no gene match. The length of the CDR3 is 15 residues. In germline, CDR1 is SGHAT, CDR2 FQNNGV.

The chain has TRBV4-2 and TRBJ2-4; D not certain. The CDR3 spans 16 residues. V lost 1 base and J lost 6, with 16 bases in between. Germline V gene lookup returns CDR1 LGHNA and CDR2 YNFKEQ. CDR3 DNA sequence: TGTGCCAGCAGCCAAGCCTCCGGATACTTTGGAAACATTCAGTACTTC. This sequence encodes CASSQASGYFGNIQYF.

This clone has only a few counts. The chain joins TRBV6-5 to TRBJ2-7, with D maybe TRBD2 (6 bases). The V gene's germline CDR1 is MNHEY and CDR2 SVGAGI. The V end lost 9 bases, the J end lost 8 bases, and 14 bases lay between the germline ends. CDR3 length equals 11 residues. The CDR3: CASSQGGKQYF. The CDR3 coding sequence is TGTGCCAGTTCTCAGGGAGGCAAGCAGTACTTC.

This chain links TRBV7-9 with TRBJ2-5; D is unresolved. Germline lookup yields CDR1 SEHNR and CDR2 FQNEAQ (reference sequence). The CDR3 has 14 amino acids. The V end lost 2 bases, the J end lost 4 bases, and 11 bases lay between the germline ends. This CDR3 is CASSLRTAGETQYF. The CDR3, as DNA: TGTGCCAGCAGCTTAAGGACGGCAGGAGAGACCCAGTACTTC.

The genes are TRBV11-2 and TRBJ2-4, with a weak D call TRBD2 (5 bases). CDR3 length: 14 amino acids. The germline V gene has CDR1 SGHAT and CDR2 FQNNGV. V was shortened by 5 bases and J by 2 bases, with 10 bases between the two germline ends. CDR3: CASSRPGTKNIQYF. CDR3 DNA sequence: TGTGCCAGCAGCCGTCCGGGAACCAAAAACATTCAGTACTTC.

The sample holds a few counts of this clone. This sample includes further DNA sequences coding for the same CDR3. The chain employs TRBV30 and TRBJ1-1; D is unclear. Germline CDR1 reads GTSNPN; CDR2 reads SVGIG (reference sequence). Trimming pared 0 bases from V and 2 bases from J, leaving 7 bases between. CDR3 length: 13 amino acids. This CDR3 is CAWSVSVNTEAFF. The DNA of the CDR3 is TGTGCCTGGAGTGTCTCAGTTAACACTGAAGCTTTCTTT.

Notes on this clone: Other DNA sequences within the sample encode an identical CDR3. The rearrangement uses TRBV20-1 and TRBJ2-5; unclear D gene. CDR1 and CDR2 from the germline V gene are DFQATT and SNEGSKA (reference sequence). The CDR3 totals 10 residues. V lost 3 bases and J lost 2, with 1 base in between. The CDR3 nucleotides are TGCAGTGCTAGTCAAGAGACCCAGTACTTC. It specifies CSASQETQYF.